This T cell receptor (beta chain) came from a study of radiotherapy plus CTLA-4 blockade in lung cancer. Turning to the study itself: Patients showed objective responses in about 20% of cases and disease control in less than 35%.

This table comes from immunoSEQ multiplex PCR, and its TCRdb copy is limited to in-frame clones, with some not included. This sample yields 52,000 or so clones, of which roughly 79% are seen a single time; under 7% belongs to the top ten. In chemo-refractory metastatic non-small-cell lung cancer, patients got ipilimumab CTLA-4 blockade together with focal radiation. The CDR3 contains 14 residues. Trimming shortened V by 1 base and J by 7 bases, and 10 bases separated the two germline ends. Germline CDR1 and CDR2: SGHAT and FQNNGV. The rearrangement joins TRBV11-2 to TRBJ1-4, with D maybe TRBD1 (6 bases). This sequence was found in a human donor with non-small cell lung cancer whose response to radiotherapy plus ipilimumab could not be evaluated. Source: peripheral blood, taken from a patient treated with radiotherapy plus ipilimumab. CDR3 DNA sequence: TGTGCCAGCAGCTTAGGACAGGCTAGTGAAAAACTGTTTTTT. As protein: CASSLGQASEKLFF.